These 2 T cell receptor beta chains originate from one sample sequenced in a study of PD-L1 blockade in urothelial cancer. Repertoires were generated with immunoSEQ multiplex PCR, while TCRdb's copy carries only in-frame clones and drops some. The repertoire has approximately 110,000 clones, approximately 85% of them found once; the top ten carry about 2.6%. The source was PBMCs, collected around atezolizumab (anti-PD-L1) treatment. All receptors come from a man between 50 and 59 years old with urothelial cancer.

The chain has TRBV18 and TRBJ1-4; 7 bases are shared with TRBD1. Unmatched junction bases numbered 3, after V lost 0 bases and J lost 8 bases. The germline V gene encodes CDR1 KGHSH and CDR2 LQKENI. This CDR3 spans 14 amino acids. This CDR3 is CASSPPSGGEKLFF. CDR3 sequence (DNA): TGTGCCAGCTCACCACCGTCAGGGGGAGAAAAACTGTTTTTT.

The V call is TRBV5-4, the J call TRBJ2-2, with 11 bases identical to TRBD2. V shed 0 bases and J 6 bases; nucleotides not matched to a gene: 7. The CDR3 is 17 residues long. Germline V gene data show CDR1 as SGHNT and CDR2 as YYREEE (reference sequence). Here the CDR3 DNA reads TGTGCCAGCAGCTTGGGTAGCGGGAGGGCCGAGGCCGGGGAGCTGTTTTTT. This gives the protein CASSLGSGRAEAGELFF.